The 14 T cell receptor beta chains given below trace back to one sample, sequenced in a study of molecular identifiers for immune sequencing clone quantification. TCRdb reanalysed the PCR reads using MiXCR and keeps one entry per CDR3 protein. In the table there are around 100,000 distinct CDR3 sequences, under 40% of which are singletons. What was sequenced was naive CD8+ T cells from blood, with Jurkat cell RNA spiked in. Subset given: FACS-sorted CD8+CD4-CCR7+CD45RA+ naive T cells. These receptors all stem from a human donor in good health. Some libraries in this study had Jurkat cell RNA spiked in.

V usage is TRBV11-2 and J usage is TRBJ2-7; possibly TRBD1 or TRBD2 for D (5 bases each). The CDR3 is 14 amino acids. V dropped 5 bases and J dropped 0 bases, with 11 bases sitting between them. Germline loops: CDR1 SGHAT, CDR2 FQNNGV. CDR3 coding DNA: TGTGCCAGCAGCCCGGGGCTTAGCTCCTACGAGCAGTACTTC. Its protein product is CASSPGLSSYEQYF.

This clonotype was counted many times. The chain links TRBV4-3 to TRBJ2-5; TRBD2 matches 11 bases. With V trimmed by 4 bases and J by 4 bases, 5 bases remained unmatched. Germline V gives CDR1 LGHNA, CDR2 YSLEER. This CDR3 spans 15 amino acids. The CDR3 DNA is TGCGCCAGCAGCCCAGGTCTAGCGGGAGGAGAGACCCAGTACTTC. Its translation is CASSPGLAGGETQYF.

V and J are TRBV13 and TRBJ2-7, with 7 bases lining up with TRBD1. The CDR3 loop spans 17 amino acids. V was pared by 7 bases and J by 4 bases, with 19 bases of the junction left unmatched. Germline V gene data show CDR1 as PRHDT and CDR2 as FYEKMQ (reference sequence). Here the CDR3 reads CASNLSLDRQGVYEQYF. The CDR3 DNA sequence: TGTGCCAGCAACCTCTCCTTGGACAGGCAGGGGGTATACGAGCAGTACTTC.

A word on this clonotype: Just one base apart from a much larger clone, this may be a read error. J is TRBJ2-3 and V is TRBV6-6; a weak D match, TRBD2 (5 bases). Germline values: CDR1 MNHNY, CDR2 SVGAGI (reference sequence). The CDR3 totals 14 residues. In nucleotides, the CDR3 is TGTGCCAGCAGTTATCTGGCTAGCACAGATACGCGGTATTTT. Protein sequence: CASSYLASTDTRYF.

This clonotype was picked up a small number of times. The V call is TRBV28, the J call TRBJ2-2, with 7 bases fitting TRBD1. Per the germline V gene, CDR1 is MDHEN and CDR2 is SYDVKM. There are 13 residues in the CDR3. V lost 8 bases and J lost 5; bases outside the gene matches: 5. CDR3 sequence reads: CASRNRGTGELFF. CDR3 bases: TGTGCCAGCCGCAACAGGGGAACCGGGGAGCTGTTTTTT.

This clonotype was detected a few times. This chain links TRBV21-1 with TRBJ2-1; TRBD1 is the table's D call, not checked against the DNA. TRBV21-1 is classified as a pseudogene. This CDR3 has 15 amino acids. CDR3 coding DNA: TGTGCCACCCGCAGGGACATCGACTCCTACAATGAGCAGTTCTTC. Its protein is CATRRDIDSYNEQFF.

This chain links TRBV7-9 with TRBJ2-1; TRBD1 might be the D (6 bases). Germline CDR1 is SEHNR and CDR2 is FQNEAQ (reference sequence). The V and J ends lost 5 bases and 4 bases respectively, with 18 bases between them. The length of the CDR3 is 16 residues. The CDR3 DNA follows: TGTGCCAGCAGCCCGACTTACAGGGTGCCGTACAATGAGCAGTTCTTC. Its protein is CASSPTYRVPYNEQFF.

About this clonotype itself: This could be a read error, since a much larger clone is one nucleotide away. The chain carries TRBV12-3 or TRBV12-4 and TRBJ1-5; TRBD1 aligns across 7 bases. After removal of 8 bases from V and 4 bases from J, the junction contained 8 bases not matched to a gene. The CDR3 length is 14 residues. The CDR3 region has the DNA TGTGCCAGCGGCTCCGACAGGGAGAATCAGCCCCAGCATTTT. Protein: CASGSDRENQPQHF.

Only a few counts were recorded for this clonotype. This sequence joins TRBV28 and TRBJ2-7, with D perhaps matching TRBD1 or TRBD2 (5 bases each). The CDR3 sequence is 12 residues long. Germline V gene data show CDR1 as MDHEN and CDR2 as SYDVKM. V lost 6 bases, J lost 2 bases, and 8 bases lay in between. Here the CDR3 DNA reads TGTGCCAGCAGGGGGGAGACCTACGAGCAGTACTTC. It encodes CASRGETYEQYF.

There are many counts of this clonotype. The chain couples TRBV12-3 or TRBV12-4 to TRBJ2-5, with 9 bases that match TRBD2. This CDR3 has 15 amino acids. V lost 1 base, J lost 4 bases, and 4 bases stayed unmatched. This chain's CDR3 is CASSLVAGEVETQYF. The CDR3 bases are TGTGCCAGCAGTTTAGTAGCGGGAGAGGTAGAGACCCAGTACTTC.

Comment on this clonotype: This may be a read error: a much more frequent sequence differs by one nucleotide. The V gene is TRBV7-9, the J gene TRBJ2-6; weak D call: TRBD1 (5 bases). Germline CDR1 and CDR2: SEHNR and FQNEAQ (reference sequence). CDR3 length equals 15 residues. The CDR3 loop is CASSRQVSGAYVLTF. CDR3 bases: TGTGCCAGCAGTAGACAAGTCTCTGGGGCCTACGTCCTGACTTTC.

This clonotype was observed a few times. This sequence joins TRBV20-1 and TRBJ2-7; D is ambiguous. V was shortened by 0 bases and J by 7 bases, with 10 bases between the two germline ends. Germline loops: CDR1 DFQATT, CDR2 SNEGSKA (reference sequence). CDR3 length: 12 amino acids. The CDR3 protein is CSARDLKREQYF. CDR3 bases: TGCAGTGCTAGAGATCTCAAACGTGAGCAGTACTTC.

This clonotype has a count of ten or more. The chain couples TRBV7-9 to TRBJ1-1; D is unresolved. V was clipped by 4 bases and J by 7 bases, with 4 bases between them. Germline lookup yields CDR1 SEHNR and CDR2 FQNEAQ (reference sequence). This CDR3 has 10 residues. The CDR3 sequence is CASSSIEAFF. The CDR3 DNA reads as TGTGCCAGCAGCTCCATTGAAGCTTTCTTT.

The V call is TRBV6-2 or TRBV6-3, the J call TRBJ2-7; weak D call: TRBD2 (6 bases). This CDR3 spans 16 amino acids. The V gene's germline CDR1 is MNHEY and CDR2 SVGEGT. Trimming cost V 1 base and J 4 bases, with 17 bases left between them. The CDR3: CASSYFGRDFIYEQYF. Here the CDR3 DNA reads TGTGCCAGCAGTTACTTCGGCCGGGACTTTATTTACGAGCAGTACTTC.